Sequencing of this T cell receptor beta chain was carried out in a study of siplizumab effects on memory and regulatory T cells. The V and J ends lost 1 base and 6 bases respectively, with 6 bases between them. In germline, CDR1 is SQVTM, CDR2 ANQGSEA. The CDR3 runs to 12 residues. Assayed TCR templates numbered 80,000 to 100,000 for each sample. TCRdb keeps only in-frame clones here, not all; method: immunoSEQ multiplex PCR. The repertoire holds some 100,000 clones, roughly 93% seen once, with 5.5% to 7.5% in the top ten. Comments on this clone: Its antigen is as yet unknown.

Study-wide results and limits: A major contribution to the alloresponse seemed to be made by naive T cells, which seemed more diverse than memory cells. Proof of suppressive function in proliferating Tregs from siplizumab cultures was not established. Alloreactive sequences tracing back to unstimulated CD4+ memory cells fell significantly with siplizumab.

This sequence originates from a human donor in good health. What was sequenced was CD8+ T cells sorted from blood. The rearrangement joins TRBV29-1 to TRBJ2-2; tentatively, D is TRBD1 or TRBD2 (5 bases each). The CDR3 reads CSVEGGPGELFF. In DNA, the CDR3 is TGCAGCGTTGAAGGGGGACCCGGGGAGCTGTTTTTT.